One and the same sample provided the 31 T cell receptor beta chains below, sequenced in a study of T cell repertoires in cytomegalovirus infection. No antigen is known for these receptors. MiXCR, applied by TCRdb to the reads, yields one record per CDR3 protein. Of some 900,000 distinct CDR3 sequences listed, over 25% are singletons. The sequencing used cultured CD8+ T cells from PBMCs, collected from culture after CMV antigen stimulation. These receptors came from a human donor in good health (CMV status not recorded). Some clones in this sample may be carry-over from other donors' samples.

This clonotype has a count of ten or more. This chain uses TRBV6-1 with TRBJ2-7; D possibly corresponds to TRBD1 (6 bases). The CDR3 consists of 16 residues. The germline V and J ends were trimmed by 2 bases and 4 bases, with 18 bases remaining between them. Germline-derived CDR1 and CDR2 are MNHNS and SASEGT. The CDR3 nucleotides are TGTGCCAGCAGTGAAAGATCGGGCACAGGGTCTTACGAGCAGTACGTC. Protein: CASSERSGTGSYEQYV.

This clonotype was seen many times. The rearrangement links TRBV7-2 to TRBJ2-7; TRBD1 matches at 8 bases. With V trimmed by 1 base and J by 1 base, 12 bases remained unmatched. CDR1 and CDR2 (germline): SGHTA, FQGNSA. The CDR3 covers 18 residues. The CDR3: CASSLGGQGFRASYEQYF. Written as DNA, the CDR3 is TGTGCCAGCAGCTTAGGAGGACAGGGCTTTCGCGCTTCCTACGAGCAGTACTTC.

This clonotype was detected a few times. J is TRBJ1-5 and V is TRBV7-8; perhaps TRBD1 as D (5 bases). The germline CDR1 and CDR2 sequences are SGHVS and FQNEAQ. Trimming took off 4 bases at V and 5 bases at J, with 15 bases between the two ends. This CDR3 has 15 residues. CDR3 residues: CASSSRDVGDQPQHF. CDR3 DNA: TGTGCCAGCAGCTCGAGGGACGTGGGGGATCAGCCCCAGCATTTT.

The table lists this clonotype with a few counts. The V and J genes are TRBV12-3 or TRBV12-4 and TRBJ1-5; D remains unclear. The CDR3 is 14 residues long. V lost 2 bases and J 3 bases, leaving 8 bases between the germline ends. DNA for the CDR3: TGTGCCAGCAGTTTACGGCAGATCAATCAGCCCCAGCATTTT. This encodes CASSLRQINQPQHF.

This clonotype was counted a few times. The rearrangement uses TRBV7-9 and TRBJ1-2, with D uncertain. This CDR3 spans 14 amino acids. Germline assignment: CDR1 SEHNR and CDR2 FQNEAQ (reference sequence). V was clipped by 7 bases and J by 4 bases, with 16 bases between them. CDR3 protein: CASTPAARAYGYTF. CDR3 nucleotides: TGTGCCAGCACCCCGGCGGCGCGGGCCTATGGCTACACCTTC.

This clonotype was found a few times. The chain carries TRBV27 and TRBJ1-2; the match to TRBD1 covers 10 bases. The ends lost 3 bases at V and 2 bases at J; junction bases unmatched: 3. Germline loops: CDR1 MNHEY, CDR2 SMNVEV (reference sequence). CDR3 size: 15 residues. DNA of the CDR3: TGTGCCAGCAGTTTCCGGACAGGGGGAAACTATGGCTACACCTTC. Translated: CASSFRTGGNYGYTF.

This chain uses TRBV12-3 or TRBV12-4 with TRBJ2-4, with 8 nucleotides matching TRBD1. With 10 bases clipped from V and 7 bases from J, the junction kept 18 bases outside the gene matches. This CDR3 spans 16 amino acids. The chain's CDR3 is CANNGDRGGSGNIQYF. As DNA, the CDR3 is TGTGCCAACAACGGAGACAGGGGTGGCAGTGGGAACATTCAGTACTTC.

Here the CDR3 reads CASSLGGGPRHTDTQYF. CDR3 DNA sequence: TGTGCCAGCAGTTTGGGGGGGGGGCCAAGACACACAGATACGCAGTATTTT. This chain links TRBV27 with TRBJ2-3; D is perhaps TRBD2 (7 bases). V was trimmed by 3 bases and J by 2 bases, leaving 18 bases between them. The CDR3 covers 17 residues. Germline CDR1 is MNHEY and CDR2 is SMNVEV (reference sequence).

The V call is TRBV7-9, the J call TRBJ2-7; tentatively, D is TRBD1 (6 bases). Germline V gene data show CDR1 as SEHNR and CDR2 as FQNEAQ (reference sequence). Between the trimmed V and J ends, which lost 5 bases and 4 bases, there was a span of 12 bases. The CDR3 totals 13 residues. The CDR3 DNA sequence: TGTGCCAGCAGCCATACAGGGAAATACGAGCAGTACGTC. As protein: CASSHTGKYEQYV.

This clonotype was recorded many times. The chain's CDR3 is CASKEPTGEPRYQSYTF. The CDR3, as DNA: TGTGCCAGCAAAGAACCGACAGGGGAGCCAAGGTATCAAAGCTACACCTTC. This chain links TRBV7-9 with TRBJ1-2; the match to TRBD1 covers 8 bases. V was clipped by 7 bases and J by 9 bases; unmatched bases: 22. CDR1 is SEHNR and CDR2 is FQNEAQ in the germline V gene (reference sequence). The CDR3 covers 17 residues.

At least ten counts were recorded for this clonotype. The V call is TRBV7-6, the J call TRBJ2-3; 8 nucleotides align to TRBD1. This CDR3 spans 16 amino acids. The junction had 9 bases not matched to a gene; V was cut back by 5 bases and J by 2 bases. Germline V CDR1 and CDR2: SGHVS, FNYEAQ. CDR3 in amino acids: CASSPPGTGNTDTQYF. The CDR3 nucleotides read TGTGCCAGCAGCCCGCCGGGGACAGGAAACACAGATACGCAGTATTTT.

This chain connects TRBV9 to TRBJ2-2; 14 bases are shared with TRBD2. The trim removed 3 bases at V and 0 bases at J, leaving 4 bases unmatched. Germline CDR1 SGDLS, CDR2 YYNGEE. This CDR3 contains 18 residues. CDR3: CASSGGLAGETNTGELFF. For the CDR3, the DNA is TGTGCCAGCAGCGGGGGACTAGCGGGGGAAACGAACACCGGGGAGCTGTTTTTT. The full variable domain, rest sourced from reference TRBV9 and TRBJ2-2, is DSGVTQTPKHLITATGQRVTLRCSPRSGDLSVYWYQQSLDQGLQFLIQYYNGEERAKGNILERFSAQQFPDLHSELNLSSLELGDSALYFCASSGGLAGETNTGELFFGEGSRLTVL.

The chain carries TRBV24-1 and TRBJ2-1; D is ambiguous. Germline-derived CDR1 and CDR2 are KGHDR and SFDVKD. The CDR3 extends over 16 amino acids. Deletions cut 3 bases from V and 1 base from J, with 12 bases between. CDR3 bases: TGTGCCACCAGTGATCATTCCCTTCTTTCCTACAATGAGCAGTTCTTC. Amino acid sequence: CATSDHSLLSYNEQFF.

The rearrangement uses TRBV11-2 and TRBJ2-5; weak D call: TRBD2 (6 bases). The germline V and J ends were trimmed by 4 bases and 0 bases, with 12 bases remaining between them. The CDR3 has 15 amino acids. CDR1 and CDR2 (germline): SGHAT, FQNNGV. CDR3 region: CASSSGEAYQETQYF. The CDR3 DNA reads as TGTGCCAGCAGCTCGGGGGAGGCGTACCAAGAGACCCAGTACTTC.

DNA of the CDR3: TGTGCCACCCGGGCACAGGGGTCAGAATACGAGCAGTACGTC. Residues: CATRAQGSEYEQYV. This chain links TRBV10-3 with TRBJ2-7, with TRBD1 matching 7 bases. This CDR3 comprises 14 residues. Per the germline V gene, CDR1 is ENHRY and CDR2 is SYGVKD. V lost 10 bases, J lost 4 bases, and 13 bases stayed unmatched.

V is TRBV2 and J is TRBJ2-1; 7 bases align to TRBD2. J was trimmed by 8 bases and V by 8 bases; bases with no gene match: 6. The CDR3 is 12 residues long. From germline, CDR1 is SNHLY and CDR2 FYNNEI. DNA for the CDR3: TGTGCCAGCGGGGGGGTCATCCATGAGCAGTTCTTC. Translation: CASGGVIHEQFF. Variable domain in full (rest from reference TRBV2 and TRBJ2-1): EPEVTQTPSHQVTQMGQEVILRCVPISNHLYFYWYRQILGQKVEFLVSFYNNEISEKSEIFDDQFSVERPDGSNFTLKIRSTKLEDSAMYFCASGGVIHEQFFGPGTRLTVL.

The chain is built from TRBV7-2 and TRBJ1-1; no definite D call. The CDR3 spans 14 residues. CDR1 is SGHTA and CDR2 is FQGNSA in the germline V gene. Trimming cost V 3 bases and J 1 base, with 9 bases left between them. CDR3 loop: CASSFPTPNTEAFF. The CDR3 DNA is TGTGCCAGCAGCTTCCCGACACCGAACACTGAAGCTTTCTTT.

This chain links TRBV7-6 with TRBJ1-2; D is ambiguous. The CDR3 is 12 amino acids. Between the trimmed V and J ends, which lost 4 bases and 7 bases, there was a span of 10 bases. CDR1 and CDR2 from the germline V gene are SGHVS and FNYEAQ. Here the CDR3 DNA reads TGTGCCAGCAGCTCCGCTGAGGGTGGCTACACCTTC. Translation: CASSSAEGGYTF.

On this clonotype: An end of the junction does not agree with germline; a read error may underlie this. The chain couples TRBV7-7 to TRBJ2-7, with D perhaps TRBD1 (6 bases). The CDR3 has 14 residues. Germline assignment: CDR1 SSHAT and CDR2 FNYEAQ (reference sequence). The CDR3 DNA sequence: TGTGCTAGCAGCCCGGGGCTGGGGGCGGCAGAGCAGTACTTC. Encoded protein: CASSPGLGAAEQYF.

The CDR3, as DNA: TGTGCCAGCAGTGAATATTTCGTGGGGGAGACCCAGTACTTC. It specifies CASSEYFVGETQYF. The gene calls are TRBV25-1 and TRBJ2-5; D not certain. The CDR3 sequence is 14 residues long. V was shortened by 0 bases and J by 5 bases, with 10 bases between the two germline ends. CDR1 is MGHDK, CDR2 SYGVNS, per germline.

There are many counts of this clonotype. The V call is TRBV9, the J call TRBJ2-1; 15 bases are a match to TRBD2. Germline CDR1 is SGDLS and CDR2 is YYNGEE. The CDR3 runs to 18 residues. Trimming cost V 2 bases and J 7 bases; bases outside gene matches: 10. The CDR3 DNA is TGTGCCAGCAGCGTGGGACTAGCGGGGGGCCGGTCGCGGAATGAGCAGTTCTTC. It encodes CASSVGLAGGRSRNEQFF. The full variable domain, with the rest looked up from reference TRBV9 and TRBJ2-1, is DSGVTQTPKHLITATGQRVTLRCSPRSGDLSVYWYQQSLDQGLQFLIQYYNGEERAKGNILERFSAQQFPDLHSELNLSSLELGDSALYFCASSVGLAGGRSRNEQFFGPGTRLTVL.

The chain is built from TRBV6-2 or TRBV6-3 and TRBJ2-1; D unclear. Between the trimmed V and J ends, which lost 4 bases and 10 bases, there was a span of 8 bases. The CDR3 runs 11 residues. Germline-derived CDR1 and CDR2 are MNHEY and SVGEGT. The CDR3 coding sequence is TGTGCCAGCAGTTTCGCTCAGGAGCAGTTCTTC. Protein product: CASSFAQEQFF.

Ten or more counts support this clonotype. CDR3 DNA: TGTGCCAGCAGCCCTTCAGGGGGGCAGGAAGCTTTCTTT. This gives the protein CASSPSGGQEAFF. The V call is TRBV7-2, the J call TRBJ1-1; TRBD1 matches 7 bases. CDR3 length equals 13 residues. V lost 5 bases to trimming and J lost 8 bases; unmatched junction nucleotides: 8. In germline, CDR1 is SGHTA, CDR2 FQGNSA.

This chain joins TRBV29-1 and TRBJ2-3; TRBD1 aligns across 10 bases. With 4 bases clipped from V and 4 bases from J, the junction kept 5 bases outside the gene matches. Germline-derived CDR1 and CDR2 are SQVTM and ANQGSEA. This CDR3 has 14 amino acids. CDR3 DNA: TGCAGCGTTGTCCTGACAGGGGGCCCAGATACGCAGTATTTT. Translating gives CSVVLTGGPDTQYF.

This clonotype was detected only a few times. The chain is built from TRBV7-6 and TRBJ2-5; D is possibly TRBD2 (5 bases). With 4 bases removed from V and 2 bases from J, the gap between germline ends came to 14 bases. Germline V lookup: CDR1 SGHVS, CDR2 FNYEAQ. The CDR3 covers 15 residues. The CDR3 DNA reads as TGTGCCAGCAGCTGGGTACCGGGAAGACAAGAGACCCAGTACTTC. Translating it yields CASSWVPGRQETQYF.

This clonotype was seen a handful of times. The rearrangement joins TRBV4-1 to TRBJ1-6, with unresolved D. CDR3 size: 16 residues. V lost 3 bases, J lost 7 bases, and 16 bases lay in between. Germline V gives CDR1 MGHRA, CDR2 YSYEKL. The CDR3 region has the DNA TGCGCCAGCAGCCAGATCGGGTCCTCACTGAATTCACCCCTCCACTTT. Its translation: CASSQIGSSLNSPLHF.

The CDR3 sequence: CAMGQGASNYGYTF. The CDR3 DNA reads as TGTGCCATGGGACAGGGGGCTTCTAACTATGGCTACACCTTC. The rearrangement uses TRBV10-3 and TRBJ1-2; TRBD1 matches 12 bases. Germline lookup yields CDR1 ENHRY and CDR2 SYGVKD. The CDR3 length is 14 residues. Unmatched junction bases numbered 2, after V lost 9 bases and J lost 0 bases.

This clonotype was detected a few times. The CDR3 region is CASSLAWDSQFF. CDR3 DNA sequence: TGTGCCAGCAGCTTAGCGTGGGACTCGCAGTTCTTC. The rearrangement links TRBV7-8 to TRBJ2-1; the D gene is possibly TRBD2 (6 bases). The CDR3 is made up of 12 amino acids. The V and J ends lost 0 bases and 12 bases respectively, with 9 bases between them. CDR1 and CDR2 (germline): SGHVS, FQNEAQ.

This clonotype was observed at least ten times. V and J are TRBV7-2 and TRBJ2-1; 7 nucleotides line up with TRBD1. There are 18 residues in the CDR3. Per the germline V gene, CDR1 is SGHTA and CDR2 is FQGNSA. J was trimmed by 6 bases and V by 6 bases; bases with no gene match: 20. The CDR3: CASSHSTGADPRINEQFF. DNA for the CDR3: TGTGCCAGCAGTCATTCAACAGGGGCGGACCCTCGGATCAATGAGCAGTTCTTC.

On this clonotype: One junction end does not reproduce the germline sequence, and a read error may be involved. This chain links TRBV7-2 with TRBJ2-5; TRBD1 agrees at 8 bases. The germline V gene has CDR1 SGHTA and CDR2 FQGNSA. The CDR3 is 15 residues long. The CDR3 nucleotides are TGTGTCAGCACTCGCCAGGGACAGGATCAAGAGACCCAGTACTTC. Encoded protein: CVSTRQGQDQETQYF.

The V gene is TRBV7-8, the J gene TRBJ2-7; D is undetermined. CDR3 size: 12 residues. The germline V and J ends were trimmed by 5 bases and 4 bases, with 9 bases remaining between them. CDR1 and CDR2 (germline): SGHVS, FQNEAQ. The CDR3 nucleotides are TGTGCCAGCAGCCCAGATCTTTACGAGCAGTACTTC. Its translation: CASSPDLYEQYF.